One sample yielded the 28 T cell receptor beta chains listed below, sequenced in a study of cytomegalovirus exposure and HLA in healthy donors. Some clones are missing from TCRdb's copy, which holds only in-frame ones; the method was immunoSEQ multiplex PCR. This table has around 71,000 clones, about 94% appearing once. The material sequenced was PBMCs. The receptor source for this set is a man aged 18 to 30 in good health and CMV-seropositive.

The chain couples TRBV25-1 to TRBJ2-3; D may be TRBD2 (6 bases). CDR3 length: 15 amino acids. In germline, CDR1 is MGHDK, CDR2 SYGVNS. V shed 5 bases and J shed 3 bases, with 15 bases lying between them. The CDR3 reads CASSRGGGGTDTQYF. The CDR3 DNA reads as TGTGCCAGCAGTCGAGGAGGTGGAGGGACAGATACGCAGTATTTT.

The J gene is TRBJ2-7, the V gene TRBV6-5; D might be TRBD1 (6 bases). The V end lost 5 bases, the J end lost 6 bases, and 20 bases lay between the germline ends. The CDR3 spans 15 residues. CDR1 and CDR2 (germline): MNHEY, SVGAGI. In DNA form, the CDR3 reads TGTGCCAGCAGTACCGCGGACAGCTTTACCTCCGAGCAGTACTTC. Translation: CASSTADSFTSEQYF.

This chain uses TRBV7-9 with TRBJ1-4; 8 positions agree with TRBD1. CDR3 length: 12 residues. CDR1 and CDR2 from the germline V gene are SEHNR and FQNEAQ (reference sequence). Unmatched junction bases numbered 4, after V lost 4 bases and J lost 12 bases. The CDR3 DNA follows: TGTGCCAGCAGCTCGGACAGGGTAGAACTGTTTTTT. This codes for CASSSDRVELFF.

The gene calls are TRBV30 and TRBJ2-1; 9 nucleotides match TRBD2. Per the germline V gene, CDR1 is GTSNPN and CDR2 is SVGIG (reference sequence). This CDR3 comprises 15 residues. J gave up 7 bases and V 0 bases, and 7 bases lay outside the gene matches. CDR3 DNA sequence: TGTGCCTGGAGTGTAAGCGGCGGGGGGGGGAATGAGCAGTTCTTC. Translated: CAWSVSGGGGNEQFF.

This chain links TRBV5-1 with TRBJ2-3; 10 bases agree with TRBD2. V lost 2 bases, J lost 2 bases, and 2 bases stayed unmatched. This CDR3 is built from 15 residues. CDR1 and CDR2 (germline): SGHRS, YFSETQ. CDR3 in DNA: TGCGCCAGCAGCTTTAGCGGGGGGTACACAGATACGCAGTATTTT. Translated: CASSFSGGYTDTQYF.

This chain links TRBV5-1 with TRBJ1-5, with TRBD1 matching 10 bases. The germline V gene encodes CDR1 SGHRS and CDR2 YFSETQ. There are 16 residues in the CDR3. Trimming took 0 bases from V and 6 from J; bases not matched to a gene: 6. The CDR3 nucleotides read TGCGCCAGCAGCTTGGGTCCCGGGACAGGGGTTCAGCCCCAGCATTTT. This sequence encodes CASSLGPGTGVQPQHF. Full variable domain (outside the CDR3, taken from reference TRBV5-1 and TRBJ1-5): KAGVTQTPRYLIKTRGQQVTLSCSPISGHRSVSWYQQTPGQGLQFLFEYFSETQRNKGNFPGRFSGRQFSNSRSEMNVSTLELGDSALYLCASSLGPGTGVQPQHFGDGTRLSIL.

This rearrangement joins TRBV7-9 to TRBJ1-5, with D possibly TRBD1 on 6 matching bases. CDR1 is SEHNR and CDR2 is FQNEAQ in the germline V gene (reference sequence). The V end was cut by 4 bases, the J end by 0 bases, with 10 bases between. This CDR3 contains 15 residues. The CDR3 spells CASSYGTNSNQPQHF. Here the CDR3 DNA reads TGTGCCAGCAGCTACGGGACAAATAGCAATCAGCCCCAGCATTTT. Full variable domain (outside the CDR3, taken from reference TRBV7-9 and TRBJ1-5): DTGVSQNPRHKITKRGQNVTFRCDPISEHNRLYWYRQTLGQGPEFLTYFQNEAQLEKSRLLSDRFSAERPKGSFSTLEIQRTEQGDSAMYLCASSYGTNSNQPQHFGDGTRLSIL.

This clone was picked up one time. The rearrangement links TRBV27 to TRBJ2-5; TRBD2 matches at 11 bases. Losses at the gene ends were 5 bases for V and 3 bases for J; bases not matched to a gene: 20. This CDR3 has 20 residues. Germline values: CDR1 MNHEY, CDR2 SMNVEV (reference sequence). The CDR3 reads CASSPRGYTSGSPREETQYF. The CDR3, as DNA: TGTGCCAGCAGTCCCAGGGGGTACACTAGCGGGAGCCCCCGGGAAGAGACCCAGTACTTC.

V is TRBV11-2 and J is TRBJ2-1, with D unclear. Germline V gives CDR1 SGHAT, CDR2 FQNNGV. This CDR3 contains 17 residues. The V end was cut by 0 bases, the J end by 0 bases, with 12 bases between. Here the CDR3 reads CASSLDRTKSSYNEQFF. CDR3 in DNA: TGTGCCAGCAGCTTAGACCGAACTAAAAGCTCCTACAATGAGCAGTTCTTC. Full variable domain (remainder filled in from reference TRBV11-2 and TRBJ2-1): EAGVAQSPRYKIIEKRQSVAFWCNPISGHATLYWYQQILGQGPKLLIQFQNNGVVDDSQLPKDRFSAERLKGVDSTLKIQPAKLEDSAVYLCASSLDRTKSSYNEQFFGPGTRLTVL.

V usage is TRBV2 and J usage is TRBJ1-5, with 7 bases that match TRBD1. This CDR3 is 15 amino acids long. Germline values: CDR1 SNHLY, CDR2 FYNNEI. J gave up 5 bases and V 6 bases, and 10 bases lay outside the gene matches. Written as DNA, the CDR3 is TGTGCCAGCAGGGCGATCGACAGGGACGATCAGCCCCAGCATTTT. As protein: CASRAIDRDDQPQHF.

The chain recombines TRBV5-1 with TRBJ1-6; no definite D call. Germline CDR1 and CDR2: SGHRS and YFSETQ. The CDR3 contains 15 residues. V was cut by 4 bases and J by 9 bases, with 17 bases left in between. CDR3 region: CASSPSGGISSPLHF. The CDR3 DNA reads as TGCGCCAGCAGCCCGTCCGGCGGGATAAGTTCACCCCTCCACTTT.

The rearrangement uses TRBV18 and TRBJ2-1, with D perhaps TRBD2 (7 bases). Germline loops: CDR1 KGHSH, CDR2 LQKENI. The CDR3 length is 20 residues. Trimming took 6 bases from V and 1 from J, leaving 28 bases between them. CDR3 bases: TGTGCCAGCTCCCCCAAATGGGGGGCAGGGCGGGAGTGGTCCTACAATGAGCAGTTCTTC. Protein product: CASSPKWGAGREWSYNEQFF.

This clone occurred once. V gene TRBV2 combines with J gene TRBJ2-7, with 11 bases matching TRBD2. Per the germline V gene, CDR1 is SNHLY and CDR2 is FYNNEI. V shed 5 bases and J 4 bases; nucleotides not matched to a gene: 10. The CDR3 is made up of 16 amino acids. The CDR3, as DNA: TGTGCCAGCAGTTTTGTTGAAGGGACTAGCGGTTACGAGCAGTACTTC. It codes for CASSFVEGTSGYEQYF.

The rearrangement uses TRBV19 and TRBJ2-5; no clear D gene. The germline V gene has CDR1 LNHDA and CDR2 SQIVND (reference sequence). Trimming shortened V by 2 bases and J by 0 bases, and 7 bases separated the two germline ends. The CDR3 has 14 residues. The CDR3 coding sequence is TGTGCCAGTAGTATACAGATGTACCAAGAGACCCAGTACTTC. It encodes CASSIQMYQETQYF.

V and J are TRBV5-6 and TRBJ2-5, with D possibly matching TRBD1 (5 bases). CDR1 and CDR2 (germline): SGHDT, YYEEEE. The CDR3 contains 17 residues. Trimming stripped 1 base from V and 4 bases from J, with 20 bases between. The CDR3 sequence is CASSLWSTAPRIETQYF. Written as DNA, the CDR3 is TGTGCCAGCAGCTTGTGGTCGACAGCACCAAGGATAGAGACCCAGTACTTC.

The J gene is TRBJ1-5, the V gene TRBV19, with D possibly matching TRBD1 (5 bases). The V end was cut by 7 bases, the J end by 2 bases, with 15 bases between. The CDR3 is made up of 15 amino acids. Per germline, CDR1 LNHDA and CDR2 SQIVND (reference sequence). The CDR3 protein is CASTPGQGGNQPQHF. The DNA for the CDR3 is TGTGCCAGTACCCCCGGCCAGGGTGGCAATCAGCCCCAGCATTTT.

The chain employs TRBV29-1 and TRBJ2-7, with TRBD1 as a possible D gene (6 bases). The CDR3 length is 14 residues. V shed 6 bases and J shed 4 bases, with 19 bases lying between them. CDR1 SQVTM and CDR2 ANQGSEA come from the germline V gene. CDR3 in DNA: TGCAGCGTCCGGCTGGGGGCAGGAACGTACGAGCAGTACTTC. This translates into CSVRLGAGTYEQYF.

This chain joins TRBV5-6 and TRBJ2-7, with D perhaps TRBD2 (6 bases). Germline lookup yields CDR1 SGHDT and CDR2 YYEEEE. This CDR3 region has 14 residues. The V end lost 2 bases, the J end lost 3 bases, and 12 bases lay between the germline ends. The DNA for the CDR3 is TGTGCCAGCAGCTTAGGTAGCGGACACTACGAGCAGTACTTC. It translates to CASSLGSGHYEQYF.

This chain joins TRBV6-5 and TRBJ2-5; D might be TRBD1 (6 bases). The CDR3 runs to 16 residues. Germline-derived CDR1 and CDR2 are MNHEY and SVGAGI. V lost 2 bases to trimming and J lost 3 bases, with 16 bases between them. The CDR3, as DNA: TGTGCCAGCAGTTACACGCGGACAGACTTTAAAGAGACCCAGTACTTC. Translation gives CASSYTRTDFKETQYF.

This clone was observed once. The rearrangement links TRBV4-1 to TRBJ2-7, with 8 bases aligning to TRBD1. Germline values: CDR1 MGHRA, CDR2 YSYEKL. Unmatched junction bases numbered 6, after V lost 3 bases and J lost 5 bases. The CDR3 has 14 amino acids. In DNA form, the CDR3 reads TGCGCCAGCAGCCACCAGGGGGCGCTAAACGAGCAGTACTTC. This gives the protein CASSHQGALNEQYF.

This chain links TRBV10-3 with TRBJ2-7; TRBD1 aligns across 9 bases. V lost 0 bases and J lost 4; bases outside the gene matches: 13. CDR3 size: 18 residues. Germline CDR1 is ENHRY and CDR2 is SYGVKD. CDR3 bases: TGTGCCATCAGTGAGTCCAGGATCCTAAGGACAGGGGATTACGAGCAGTACTTC. Translation gives CAISESRILRTGDYEQYF.

The V call is TRBV5-4, the J call TRBJ2-3, with a weak D call TRBD1 (6 bases). This CDR3 is 14 amino acids long. V was cut by 3 bases and J by 6 bases, with 14 bases left in between. Per the germline V gene, CDR1 is SGHNT and CDR2 is YYREEE (reference sequence). For the CDR3, the DNA is TGTGCCAGCAGCTCCGCACAGGGTGTGGATACGCAGTATTTT. The encoded protein is CASSSAQGVDTQYF. Full variable domain (remainder filled in from reference TRBV5-4 and TRBJ2-3): ETGVTQSPTHLIKTRGQQVTLRCSSQSGHNTVSWYQQALGQGPQFIFQYYREEENGRGNFPPRFSGLQFPNYSSELNVNALELDDSALYLCASSSAQGVDTQYFGPGTRLTVL.

This clone was counted only a few times. The V call is TRBV6-6, the J call TRBJ1-1; D unclear. The CDR3 is made up of 15 amino acids. Germline CDR1 is MNHNY and CDR2 is SVGAGI (reference sequence). V was trimmed by 7 bases and J by 1 base, leaving 16 bases between them. The CDR3: CASTPTSSRNTEAFF. In DNA form, the CDR3 reads TGTGCCAGCACTCCCACCTCGTCTAGGAACACTGAAGCTTTCTTT.

This chain connects TRBV12-5 to TRBJ2-7; 11 bases agree with TRBD1. V lost 3 bases to trimming and J lost 1 base; unmatched junction nucleotides: 5. The CDR3 loop spans 16 amino acids. CDR1 and CDR2 from the germline V gene are LGHNT and FRNRAP. CDR3 sequence reads: CASGLTGTGGSYEQYF. CDR3 DNA: TGTGCTAGTGGTTTAACCGGGACAGGGGGGTCCTACGAGCAGTACTTC.

The chain couples TRBV6-1 to TRBJ2-1, with D perhaps matching TRBD1 (6 bases). The V end was cut by 7 bases, the J end by 7 bases, with 14 bases between. This CDR3 spans 13 amino acids. Germline loops: CDR1 MNHNS, CDR2 SASEGT. The CDR3 coding sequence is TGTGCCAGCAACGGGCTGGGGGCGAATGAGCAGTTCTTC. This encodes CASNGLGANEQFF.

The V call is TRBV13, the J call TRBJ1-2; D gene unclear. Trimming cost V 1 base and J 4 bases, with 4 bases left between them. Germline lookup yields CDR1 PRHDT and CDR2 FYEKMQ (reference sequence). The CDR3 runs to 12 residues. Here the CDR3 reads CASSLALYGYTF. As DNA, the CDR3 is TGTGCCAGCAGCTTAGCCCTCTATGGCTACACCTTC. Supplemented by reference TRBV13 and TRBJ1-2, the full variable domain reads AAGVIQSPRHLIKEKRETATLKCYPIPRHDTVYWYQQGPGQDPQFLISFYEKMQSDKGSIPDRFSAQQFSDYHSELNMSSLELGDSALYFCASSLALYGYTFGSGTRLTVV.

The chain couples TRBV7-2 to TRBJ1-2; 8 bases align to TRBD1. This CDR3 region has 13 residues. The trim removed 4 bases at V and 6 bases at J, leaving 4 bases unmatched. Germline V gene data show CDR1 as SGHTA and CDR2 as FQGNSA. CDR3 nucleotide sequence: TGTGCCAGCAGCTATAAGACAGGGGATGGCTACACCTTC. Protein sequence: CASSYKTGDGYTF.

V and J are TRBV5-6 and TRBJ1-5; 8 bases are a match to TRBD1. Germline V gene data show CDR1 as SGHDT and CDR2 as YYEEEE. This CDR3 comprises 14 residues. J was trimmed by 5 bases and V by 4 bases; bases with no gene match: 5. CDR3 nucleotides: TGTGCCAGCAGCACAGGGGGAATTGATCAGCCCCAGCATTTT. Amino acid sequence: CASSTGGIDQPQHF.